The clone carrying this T cell receptor (beta chain) was seen only a few times. TCRdb recomputed calls from the RT-PCR reads with MiXCR, one row per CDR3 protein. The table has about 700,000 distinct CDR3 sequences, 13% to 15% seen once; the top ten hold about 3.9%. Germline CDR1 and CDR2: SGHTA and FQGNSA. The CDR3 is made up of 15 amino acids. V shed 5 bases and J 2 bases; nucleotides not matched to a gene: 3. Sequenced input: memory CD4+ T cells from blood. The origin of this receptor is a female donor in good health, serving as a healthy control. The chain uses TRBV7-2 and TRBJ2-7, with 13 positions matching TRBD2. This CDR3 is CASSTLAGGAYEQYF. The CDR3 coding sequence is TGTGCCAGCAGCACACTAGCGGGAGGGGCCTACGAGCAGTACTTC.